Sequencing of this TCR beta chain was carried out in a study of PD-L1 blockade in urothelial cancer. Study summary: Blood was evaluated 3 weeks (second dose) and 6 weeks after therapy began.

The CDR3 totals 14 residues. The V gene end was trimmed by 6 bases and the J gene end by 7 bases; junction bases not matched to a gene: 7. CDR1 and CDR2 (germline): MNHEY, SVGAGI. The assay was immunoSEQ multiplex PCR, and TCRdb's table has in-frame clones only and misses some. The sample consists of some 60,000 clones, roughly 86% of them appearing once. The chain employs TRBV6-5 and TRBJ1-4, with 8 bases fitting TRBD1. The clonotype was recovered from a man aged 45 to 65 with urothelial cancer. This specimen consisted of PBMCs, obtained around atezolizumab (anti-PD-L1) treatment. The CDR3 DNA sequence: TGTGCCAGCAGAACACAGGGGGTCGGTGAAAAACTGTTTTTT. As protein: CASRTQGVGEKLFF.